The 16 T cell receptor beta chains listed next were all sequenced from one sample in a study of T cell responses to AZD1222 COVID-19 vaccine. Method: immunoSEQ multiplex PCR; TCRdb's copy keeps in-frame clones and lacks some. Here the sample spans roughly 100,000 clones, roughly 90% being singletons. The source material was peripheral blood, sampled on day 0 of AZD1222 vaccination. The receptors were gathered from an adult in good health.

This clone qualifies as medium-sized. Other DNA sequences in the same sample also yield this CDR3. Written as DNA, the CDR3 is TGTGCCAGCAGCTTAAGGTCCAATGAGCAGTTCTTC. Its protein is CASSLRSNEQFF. The chain uses TRBV7-8 and TRBJ2-1; D gene ambiguous. The CDR3 extends over 12 amino acids. With 2 bases removed from V and 6 bases from J, the gap between germline ends came to 5 bases. Per the germline V gene, CDR1 is SGHVS and CDR2 is FQNEAQ.

The V gene is TRBV7-9, the J gene TRBJ2-2, with D unclear. V was pared by 1 base and J by 6 bases, with 6 bases between. Germline V gene data show CDR1 as SEHNR and CDR2 as FQNEAQ (reference sequence). The CDR3 length is 13 residues. The CDR3 reads CASSLEASGELFF. The CDR3 coding sequence is TGTGCCAGCAGCTTAGAGGCGTCCGGGGAGCTGTTTTTT.

The chain combines TRBV7-9 with TRBJ1-2, with D possibly matching TRBD1 (5 bases). V was pared by 2 bases and J by 2 bases, with 9 bases between. Germline CDR1 reads SEHNR; CDR2 reads FQNEAQ (reference sequence). This CDR3 comprises 14 residues. The CDR3 spells CASSLQGGNYGYTF. CDR3 sequence (DNA): TGTGCCAGCAGCTTACAGGGAGGGAACTATGGCTACACCTTC.

The gene calls are TRBV19 and TRBJ1-2, with TRBD1 matching over 8 bases. V shed 5 bases, J shed 4 bases, and the junction held 12 bases outside the gene matches. The CDR3 length is 16 residues. Germline lookup yields CDR1 LNHDA and CDR2 SQIVND (reference sequence). The CDR3 DNA sequence: TGTGCCAGTAGTGGACAGGGATTAACCCCCAGCTATGGCTACACCTTC. Protein product: CASSGQGLTPSYGYTF.

This clone was seen only once. The rearrangement joins TRBV19 to TRBJ2-1, with 10 bases fitting TRBD2. CDR1 and CDR2 (germline): LNHDA, SQIVND (reference sequence). This CDR3 spans 17 amino acids. V lost 6 bases and J lost 0; bases outside the gene matches: 8. CDR3 protein: CASSVRASGSSYNEQFF. CDR3 nucleotides: TGTGCCAGTAGCGTAAGGGCTAGCGGGAGCTCCTACAATGAGCAGTTCTTC. Full variable domain (rest looked up from reference TRBV19 and TRBJ2-1): DGGITQSPKYLFRKEGQNVTLSCEQNLNHDAMYWYRQDPGQGLRLIYYSQIVNDFQKGDIAEGYSVSREKKESFPLTVTSAQKNPTAFYLCASSVRASGSSYNEQFFGPGTRLTVL.

V and J are TRBV5-3 and TRBJ1-2, with unresolved D. TRBV5-3 is annotated as an ORF whose role is uncertain. This CDR3 has 12 residues. Trimming removed 7 bases from V and 4 bases from J, with 11 bases in between. This CDR3 reads CARVRAPYGYTF. The CDR3 nucleotides read TGTGCCAGAGTCCGGGCGCCCTATGGCTACACCTTC.

V is TRBV2 and J is TRBJ2-7; D might be TRBD1 (6 bases). Germline-derived CDR1 and CDR2 are SNHLY and FYNNEI. V was shortened by 6 bases and J by 2 bases, with 14 bases between the two germline ends. CDR3 length: 14 residues. The CDR3 protein is CASRSSGHPYEQYF. CDR3 bases: TGTGCCAGCAGAAGTTCGGGACACCCCTACGAGCAGTACTTC. The full variable domain, rest sourced from reference TRBV2 and TRBJ2-7, is EPEVTQTPSHQVTQMGQEVILRCVPISNHLYFYWYRQILGQKVEFLVSFYNNEISEKSEIFDDQFSVERPDGSNFTLKIRSTKLEDSAMYFCASRSSGHPYEQYFGPGTRLTVT.

This clone was observed a single time. The J gene is TRBJ1-1, the V gene TRBV3-1 (or the pseudogene TRBV3-2), with TRBD1 as a possible D gene (5 bases). Trimming pared 8 bases from V and 1 base from J, leaving 14 bases between. CDR3 size: 14 residues. Germline-derived CDR1 and CDR2 are LGHDT and YNNKEL (reference sequence). CDR3 region: CASGRATANTEAFF. The CDR3 DNA follows: TGTGCCAGCGGTAGGGCGACAGCGAACACTGAAGCTTTCTTT.

The sample holds one count of this clone. This chain links TRBV28 with TRBJ2-7; D possibly uses TRBD1 or TRBD2 (5 bases each). Germline CDR1 and CDR2: MDHEN and SYDVKM. Trimming removed 4 bases at V and 2 bases at J, with 9 bases between. The CDR3 loop spans 13 amino acids. This CDR3 reads CASSSGAPYEQYF. DNA of the CDR3: TGTGCCAGCAGTTCCGGGGCCCCCTACGAGCAGTACTTC.

The CDR3: CASSLNAGRNTEAFF. The CDR3, as DNA: TGTGCCAGCAGTTTAAATGCAGGGAGGAACACTGAAGCTTTCTTT. The rearrangement links TRBV27 to TRBJ1-1; the D gene is possibly TRBD1 (5 bases). Trimming removed 2 bases from V and 1 base from J, with 11 bases in between. The CDR3 has 15 residues. From germline, CDR1 is MNHEY and CDR2 SMNVEV (reference sequence).

V usage is TRBV7-9 and J usage is TRBJ1-4; D is possibly TRBD1 (6 bases). Germline V gives CDR1 SEHNR, CDR2 FQNEAQ (reference sequence). V lost 4 bases, J lost 4 bases, and 16 bases lay in between. The CDR3 is 16 amino acids. The DNA of the CDR3 is TGTGCCAGCAGCTGGGCCGGGGGGCTGGGTAATGAAAAACTGTTTTTT. Translated: CASSWAGGLGNEKLFF. Full variable domain (missing parts from reference TRBV7-9 and TRBJ1-4): DTGVSQNPRHKITKRGQNVTFRCDPISEHNRLYWYRQTLGQGPEFLTYFQNEAQLEKSRLLSDRFSAERPKGSFSTLEIQRTEQGDSAMYLCASSWAGGLGNEKLFFGSGTQLSVL.

This chain links TRBV5-4 with TRBJ2-7, with 8 bases fitting TRBD2. The germline V gene has CDR1 SGHNT and CDR2 YYREEE (reference sequence). The trim removed 7 bases at V and 7 bases at J, leaving 16 bases unmatched. CDR3 length equals 15 residues. CDR3 residues: CASALSIAGTGEQYF. The CDR3 DNA follows: TGTGCCAGCGCCCTCTCAATAGCGGGAACAGGGGAGCAGTACTTC. The full variable domain, with the rest looked up from reference TRBV5-4 and TRBJ2-7, is ETGVTQSPTHLIKTRGQQVTLRCSSQSGHNTVSWYQQALGQGPQFIFQYYREEENGRGNFPPRFSGLQFPNYSSELNVNALELDDSALYLCASALSIAGTGEQYFGPGTRLTVT.

The chain employs TRBV2 and TRBJ1-2; 10 bases align to TRBD1. V trimming: 5 bases; J trimming: 8 bases; junction bases outside the gene matches: 11. The CDR3 sequence is 15 residues long. In germline, CDR1 is SNHLY, CDR2 FYNNEI. CDR3 nucleotides: TGTGCCAGCAGTTACCCGGGACAGGGGATAGGAGGCTACACCTTC. Translating gives CASSYPGQGIGGYTF.

The chain is built from TRBV25-1 and TRBJ2-1; 12 bases are shared with TRBD1. Trimming cost V 3 bases and J 8 bases; bases outside gene matches: 11. Germline V gives CDR1 MGHDK, CDR2 SYGVNS. The CDR3 spans 17 residues. The CDR3 here is CASSERGTGGFCDEQFF. The CDR3 region has the DNA TGTGCCAGCAGTGAGAGGGGGACAGGGGGCTTTTGTGATGAGCAGTTCTTC.

The chain uses TRBV9 and TRBJ1-1, with a tentative D call TRBD1 (5 bases). Trimming removed 0 bases at V and 4 bases at J, with 10 bases between. There are 14 residues in the CDR3. Germline CDR1 and CDR2: SGDLS and YYNGEE. The CDR3 nucleotides read TGTGCCAGCAGCGTAGGACAGTCCTCCACTGAAGCTTTCTTT. Translation: CASSVGQSSTEAFF.

The chain employs TRBV6-1 and TRBJ2-2; 9 bases agree with TRBD1. This CDR3 spans 16 amino acids. The germline CDR1 and CDR2 sequences are MNHNS and SASEGT. The V and J ends lost 1 base and 8 bases, in that order; junction bases with no gene match: 8. The CDR3 is CASSEVWGQGGGELFF. In DNA, the CDR3 is TGTGCCAGCAGTGAAGTCTGGGGACAGGGTGGAGGGGAGCTGTTTTTT.